The 26 T cell receptor beta chains below come from one sample, sequenced in a study of T cell responses to AZD1222 COVID-19 vaccine. Profiling relied on immunoSEQ multiplex PCR, and the TCRdb table lists in-frame clones only, not all of them. This table holds 250,000 to 300,000 clones, around 93% found once. This specimen was peripheral blood, taken 28 days after the second AZD1222 dose. Every receptor here comes from an adult who received the AZD1222 COVID-19 vaccine.

The gene calls are TRBV7-9 and TRBJ1-5; D might be TRBD1 (5 bases). The V end was cut by 5 bases, the J end by 6 bases, with 14 bases between. Per the germline V gene, CDR1 is SEHNR and CDR2 is FQNEAQ (reference sequence). This CDR3 region has 14 residues. CDR3 nucleotides: TGTGCCAGCAGCCCACGGGACGCCCGTCAGCCCCAGCATTTT. Residues: CASSPRDARQPQHF.

V gene TRBV2 combines with J gene TRBJ1-2; TRBD1 aligns across 9 bases. Looked up from germline, CDR1 is SNHLY and CDR2 is FYNNEI. V was pared by 7 bases and J by 2 bases, with 5 bases of the junction left unmatched. This CDR3 is built from 14 residues. The CDR3 nucleotides read TGTGCCAGCAAGAGGGACAGGGCCAACTATGGCTACACCTTC. It specifies CASKRDRANYGYTF.

The CDR3 spells CASSLQGARNEQFF. The CDR3 coding sequence is TGTGCCAGCAGCTTACAGGGGGCGCGAAATGAGCAGTTCTTC. The chain employs TRBV5-4 and TRBJ2-1; 9 bases fit TRBD1. The CDR3 covers 14 residues. Germline V lookup: CDR1 SGHNT, CDR2 YYREEE (reference sequence). V shed 2 bases and J 7 bases; nucleotides not matched to a gene: 4.

The chain links TRBV9 to TRBJ2-7; D is possibly TRBD1 (5 bases). Germline V gene data show CDR1 as SGDLS and CDR2 as YYNGEE. The V and J ends lost 2 bases and 3 bases respectively, with 9 bases between them. CDR3 length: 13 residues. Here the CDR3 DNA reads TGTGCCAGCAGCGTCGGACACAACTACGAGCAGTACTTC. Residues: CASSVGHNYEQYF.

This chain connects TRBV28 to TRBJ2-3; 14 bases match TRBD2. CDR3 length: 15 residues. V lost 9 bases and J lost 2; bases outside the gene matches: 4. Germline-derived CDR1 and CDR2 are MDHEN and SYDVKM. CDR3 sequence: CASRTSGGNTDTQYF. The CDR3 DNA is TGTGCCAGTAGGACTAGCGGGGGGAACACAGATACGCAGTATTTT.

The chain employs TRBV28 and TRBJ1-2; D perhaps matches TRBD1 (5 bases). Germline assignment: CDR1 MDHEN and CDR2 SYDVKM. The CDR3 extends over 13 amino acids. Trimming pared 3 bases from V and 6 bases from J, leaving 11 bases between. CDR3 in DNA: TGTGCCAGCAGTTTGATGGTGGGGCATGGCTACACCTTC. It yields the protein CASSLMVGHGYTF.

The chain joins TRBV6-5 to TRBJ1-2; D remains unclear. The CDR3 extends over 16 amino acids. Trimming shortened V by 0 bases and J by 1 base, and 12 bases separated the two germline ends. Germline values: CDR1 MNHEY, CDR2 SVGAGI. CDR3 residues: CASSYSSGRRNYGYTF. DNA for the CDR3: TGTGCCAGCAGTTACTCTTCCGGACGGCGTAACTATGGCTACACCTTC.

The V gene is TRBV5-4, the J gene TRBJ2-3; TRBD2 might be the D (5 bases). The V gene's germline CDR1 is SGHNT and CDR2 YYREEE (reference sequence). V lost 0 bases and J 2 bases, leaving 7 bases between the germline ends. CDR3 length equals 14 residues. CDR3 nucleotides: TGTGCCAGCAGCTTGGTCGGGAACACAGATACGCAGTATTTT. It specifies CASSLVGNTDTQYF.

The gene calls are TRBV6-5 and TRBJ1-6, with D unclear. Trimming removed 2 bases from V and 10 bases from J, with 9 bases in between. The germline V gene encodes CDR1 MNHEY and CDR2 SVGAGI. The CDR3 covers 13 residues. The CDR3 reads CASSYPSPSPLHF. The CDR3 DNA reads as TGTGCCAGCAGTTACCCCAGTCCATCACCCCTCCACTTT.

This sequence joins TRBV29-1 and TRBJ1-2; TRBD1 might be the D (5 bases). The CDR3 sequence is 12 residues long. Deletions cut 6 bases from V and 3 bases from J, with 11 bases between. Germline CDR1 SQVTM, CDR2 ANQGSEA. CDR3 amino acids: CSVPGRDYGYTF. In nucleotides, the CDR3 is TGCAGCGTCCCGGGACGGGACTATGGCTACACCTTC.

CDR3 amino acids: CASSPWVAASEQYF. CDR3 coding DNA: TGTGCCAGCAGCCCTTGGGTAGCCGCGAGCGAGCAGTACTTC. V is TRBV9 and J is TRBJ2-7; D is ambiguous. CDR3 length: 14 amino acids. Trimming pared 4 bases from V and 6 bases from J, leaving 17 bases between. Germline V CDR1 and CDR2: SGDLS, YYNGEE. Based on the CDR3 plus reference TRBV9 and TRBJ2-7, the full variable domain is DSGVTQTPKHLITATGQRVTLRCSPRSGDLSVYWYQQSLDQGLQFLIQYYNGEERAKGNILERFSAQQFPDLHSELNLSSLELGDSALYFCASSPWVAASEQYFGPGTRLTVT.

The chain employs TRBV5-1 and TRBJ2-3; 9 bases are shared with TRBD2. V lost 5 bases to trimming and J lost 5 bases; unmatched junction nucleotides: 15. Germline loops: CDR1 SGHRS, CDR2 YFSETQ. There are 17 residues in the CDR3. The CDR3 protein is CASSLVGTSTVVDTQYF. In DNA, the CDR3 is TGCGCCAGCAGTCTTGTCGGGACTAGCACCGTGGTAGATACGCAGTATTTT. Full variable domain (rest looked up from reference TRBV5-1 and TRBJ2-3): KAGVTQTPRYLIKTRGQQVTLSCSPISGHRSVSWYQQTPGQGLQFLFEYFSETQRNKGNFPGRFSGRQFSNSRSEMNVSTLELGDSALYLCASSLVGTSTVVDTQYFGPGTRLTVL.

This chain links TRBV4-3 with TRBJ1-2; 7 bases line up with TRBD1. The CDR3 loop spans 14 amino acids. The J segment lost 3 bases and the V segment lost 0 bases, leaving 1 base of the junction unmatched. The germline V gene encodes CDR1 LGHNA and CDR2 YSLEER. CDR3: CASSQERGHYGYTF. CDR3 sequence (DNA): TGCGCCAGCAGCCAAGAGAGGGGGCACTATGGCTACACCTTC.

CDR3 DNA: TGTGCCATCTACGGGACCCCCAACACTGAAGCTTTCTTT. The encoded protein is CAIYGTPNTEAFF. The V call is TRBV28, the J call TRBJ1-1; D is possibly TRBD1 (5 bases). CDR1 MDHEN and CDR2 SYDVKM come from the germline V gene. The CDR3 covers 13 residues. V was trimmed by 10 bases and J by 2 bases, leaving 14 bases between them.

This chain connects TRBV11-1 to TRBJ2-7; 14 bases are shared with TRBD2. Trimming cost V 6 bases and J 7 bases; bases outside gene matches: 11. From germline, CDR1 is SGHAT and CDR2 FQDESV (reference sequence). The CDR3 runs 16 residues. The CDR3, as DNA: TGTGCCAGCAGACCGCGACTAGCGGGGGGGAAGCTGGAGCAGTACTTC. Translating it yields CASRPRLAGGKLEQYF. Full variable domain (remainder filled in from reference TRBV11-1 and TRBJ2-7): EAEVAQSPRYKITEKSQAVAFWCDPISGHATLYWYRQILGQGPELLVQFQDESVVDDSQLPKDRFSAERLKGVDSTLKIQPAELGDSAMYLCASRPRLAGGKLEQYFGPGTRLTVT.

This chain connects TRBV7-2 to TRBJ2-2, with 11 bases identical to TRBD1. Germline CDR1 and CDR2: SGHTA and FQGNSA. V lost 3 bases to trimming and J lost 1 base; unmatched junction nucleotides: 10. The CDR3 is made up of 19 amino acids. CDR3 coding DNA: TGTGCCAGCAGCTTGCCCCCGCGGGGGACAGGGGGGAACACCGGGGAGCTGTTTTTT. The encoded protein is CASSLPPRGTGGNTGELFF.

The genes are TRBV29-1 and TRBJ1-1, with D unclear. The V and J ends lost 8 bases and 8 bases respectively, with 21 bases between them. CDR1 is SQVTM and CDR2 is ANQGSEA in the germline V gene. This CDR3 comprises 13 residues. CDR3 amino acids: CSFTTGPSPEAFF. Here the CDR3 DNA reads TGCAGCTTCACGACCGGGCCATCCCCGGAAGCTTTCTTT.

V is TRBV3-1 (or the pseudogene TRBV3-2) and J is TRBJ1-2; maybe TRBD1 (6 bases). Germline V gene lookup returns CDR1 LGHDT and CDR2 YNNKEL (reference sequence). There are 13 residues in the CDR3. Trimming stripped 8 bases from V and 2 bases from J, with 12 bases between. Written as DNA, the CDR3 is TGTGCCAGCGGACAGTCGCTAAACTATGGCTACACCTTC. Protein sequence: CASGQSLNYGYTF.

The chain links TRBV6-5 to TRBJ1-2, with 12 bases aligning to TRBD1. CDR1 is MNHEY, CDR2 SVGAGI, per germline. With 2 bases clipped from V and 4 bases from J, the junction kept 2 bases outside the gene matches. The CDR3 length is 15 residues. This CDR3 is CASSYRGQGAYGYTF. The CDR3 nucleotides read TGTGCCAGCAGTTACCGGGGACAGGGGGCCTATGGCTACACCTTC.

This rearrangement joins TRBV6-5 to TRBJ2-7; 10 positions match TRBD2. This CDR3 is 14 amino acids long. Trimming cost V 6 bases and J 0 bases; bases outside gene matches: 2. Germline V gene data show CDR1 as MNHEY and CDR2 as SVGAGI. CDR3 DNA: TGTGCCAGCAGAAGGACTAGCGGCTCCTACGAGCAGTACTTC. This encodes CASRRTSGSYEQYF.

The chain couples TRBV5-5 to TRBJ2-2; perhaps D is TRBD1 or TRBD2 (5 bases each). V was shortened by 0 bases and J by 6 bases, with 6 bases between the two germline ends. The germline CDR1 and CDR2 sequences are SGHKS and YYEKEE (reference sequence). The CDR3 spans 13 residues. DNA for the CDR3: TGTGCCAGCAGCTTGGTGGGGGCCGGGGAGCTGTTTTTT. This encodes CASSLVGAGELFF.

This rearrangement joins TRBV24-1 to TRBJ2-6; D gene uncertain. The length of the CDR3 is 16 residues. Per germline, CDR1 KGHDR and CDR2 SFDVKD. Trimming stripped 3 bases from V and 0 bases from J, with 8 bases between. CDR3 nucleotides: TGTGCCACCAGTGATCCAAGAAGCTCTGGGGCCAACGTCCTGACTTTC. It is translated as CATSDPRSSGANVLTF.

This chain connects TRBV6-2 or TRBV6-3 to TRBJ1-5, with unresolved D. V lost 6 bases, J lost 2 bases, and 8 bases lay in between. CDR1 is MNHEY, CDR2 SVGEGT, per germline. The CDR3 is 13 residues long. CDR3 loop: CASSPHGNQPQHF. DNA for the CDR3: TGTGCCAGCAGCCCTCACGGCAATCAGCCCCAGCATTTT.

This clone was recorded only once. This sequence joins TRBV2 and TRBJ1-1, with a possible D match to TRBD1 (5 bases). The V end lost 5 bases, the J end lost 7 bases, and 17 bases lay between the germline ends. CDR1 is SNHLY, CDR2 FYNNEI, per germline. The CDR3 is 14 amino acids. The CDR3 DNA follows: TGTGCCAGCAGTAGGGAGGGGATGGGAGGTGAAGCTTTCTTT. Amino acids: CASSREGMGGEAFF. The variable domain in full, completed from reference TRBV2 and TRBJ1-1, reads EPEVTQTPSHQVTQMGQEVILRCVPISNHLYFYWYRQILGQKVEFLVSFYNNEISEKSEIFDDQFSVERPDGSNFTLKIRSTKLEDSAMYFCASSREGMGGEAFFGQGTRLTVV.

This chain links TRBV19 with TRBJ2-7; D could derive from TRBD1 or TRBD2 (6 bases each). V shed 2 bases and J shed 7 bases, with 15 bases lying between them. The CDR3 extends over 14 amino acids. Per the germline V gene, CDR1 is LNHDA and CDR2 is SQIVND (reference sequence). CDR3 bases: TGTGCCAGTAGTATACCGGGGGCGACCGGGGAGCAGTACTTC. It codes for CASSIPGATGEQYF.

V gene TRBV28 combines with J gene TRBJ1-2, with D uncertain. Germline CDR1 is MDHEN and CDR2 is SYDVKM. V shed 0 bases and J shed 2 bases, with 13 bases lying between them. This CDR3 has 16 amino acids. This chain's CDR3 is CASSLWQPPKNYGYTF. DNA of the CDR3: TGTGCCAGCAGTTTATGGCAGCCTCCTAAGAACTATGGCTACACCTTC.